This is a list of T cell receptor beta chains from one sample in a study of graft-versus-host responses after intestinal transplantation. Only in-frame clones appear in the TCRdb table, and some are missing; sequencing was by immunoSEQ multiplex PCR. The sample records nearly 45,000 clones, 90% to 95% being singletons. Material: PBMCs, obtained 524 days after transplant. These receptors were obtained from a human patient who received an intestinal transplant, so some T cells may come from the graft donor. Both conserved end residues are part of each CDR3. A D gene is named only where the DNA matches it firmly. A row's size may be missing; if present it is once, few, many or a size class.

V gene: TRBV13
J gene: TRBJ2-3
D gene: TRBD2
clone size: .
CDR3 protein: CASSSRTSVDTQYF
CDR3 DNA: TGTGCCAGCAGCTCGAGGACTAGCGTTGATACGCAGTATTTT

V gene: TRBV18
J gene: TRBJ1-5
D gene: .
clone size: .
CDR3 protein: CASSSPGSGNQPQHF
CDR3 DNA: TGTGCCAGCTCGTCTCCAGGGTCGGGAAATCAGCCCCAGCATTTT

V gene: TRBV10-1
J gene: TRBJ2-3
D gene: .
clone size: once
CDR3 protein: CASSEGVSSTDTQYF
CDR3 DNA: TGCGCCAGCAGTGAGGGAGTTTCTAGCACAGATACGCAGTATTTT

V gene: TRBV13
J gene: TRBJ2-7
D gene: TRBD2
clone size: .
CDR3 protein: CASSSWTSGSGEQYF
CDR3 DNA: TGTGCCAGCAGCTCCTGGACTAGCGGGAGTGGCGAGCAGTACTTC

V gene: TRBV28
J gene: TRBJ2-7
D gene: .
clone size: .
CDR3 protein: CASSLRTYEQYF
CDR3 DNA: TGTGCCAGCAGTTTAAGAACCTACGAGCAGTACTTC

V gene: TRBV5-6
J gene: TRBJ2-7
D gene: TRBD1
clone size: .
CDR3 protein: CASSFPGQGYEQYF
CDR3 DNA: TGTGCCAGCAGCTTTCCGGGACAGGGCTACGAGCAGTACTTC

V gene: TRBV29-1
J gene: TRBJ2-1
D gene: TRBD2
clone size: .
CDR3 protein: CSVPTSGSYNEQFF
CDR3 DNA: TGCAGCGTTCCCACTAGCGGGAGTTACAATGAGCAGTTCTTC

V gene: TRBV7-8
J gene: TRBJ2-1
D gene: TRBD2
clone size: .
CDR3 protein: CASSLGLAENNEQFF
CDR3 DNA: TGTGCCAGCAGCTTGGGACTAGCGGAAAACAATGAGCAGTTCTTC

V gene: TRBV18
J gene: TRBJ2-7
D gene: TRBD2
clone size: .
CDR3 protein: CASSRSGGDEQYF
CDR3 DNA: TGTGCCAGCTCACGGTCGGGAGGGGACGAGCAGTACTTC

V gene: TRBV28
J gene: TRBJ1-4
D gene: .
clone size: few
CDR3 protein: CASIRDIGEKLFF
CDR3 DNA: TGTGCCAGCATCCGGGACATTGGCGAAAAACTGTTTTTT

V gene: TRBV6-4
J gene: TRBJ2-1
D gene: .
clone size: .
CDR3 protein: CASSDSGGVPPGEQFF
CDR3 DNA: TGTGCCAGCAGTGACTCAGGGGGGGTCCCTCCGGGTGAGCAGTTCTTC

V gene: TRBV7-3
J gene: TRBJ2-7
D gene: TRBD2
clone size: .
CDR3 protein: CASSLFPGGTYEQYF
CDR3 DNA: TGTGCCAGCAGCTTATTTCCGGGAGGGACGTACGAGCAGTACTTC

V gene: TRBV7-9
J gene: TRBJ2-2
D gene: .
clone size: .
CDR3 protein: CASSSRPTGELFF
CDR3 DNA: TGTGCCAGCAGCTCCCGACCCACCGGGGAGCTGTTTTTT

V gene: TRBV18
J gene: TRBJ2-1
D gene: TRBD2
clone size: .
CDR3 protein: CASSPLPAGGRSVEANEQFF
CDR3 DNA: TGTGCCAGCTCACCCTTGCCAGCGGGAGGACGATCGGTAGAAGCGAATGAGCAGTTCTTC

V gene: TRBV9
J gene: TRBJ2-7
D gene: TRBD2
clone size: .
CDR3 protein: CASSVGDSGFPHEQYF
CDR3 DNA: TGTGCCAGCAGCGTAGGGGATAGCGGGTTCCCCCACGAGCAGTACTTC

V gene: TRBV7-6
J gene: TRBJ2-5
D gene: .
clone size: .
CDR3 protein: CASSRFSSGVSETQYF
CDR3 DNA: TGTGCCAGCAGCCGTTTTTCTTCAGGGGTATCAGAGACCCAGTACTTC

V gene: TRBV9
J gene: TRBJ2-1
D gene: TRBD2
clone size: .
CDR3 protein: CASSPRTSEVEQFF
CDR3 DNA: TGTGCCAGCAGCCCCCGGACTAGCGAGGTTGAGCAGTTCTTC

V gene: TRBV2
J gene: TRBJ1-1
D gene: TRBD1
clone size: .
CDR3 protein: CATRGQGLSNTEAFF
CDR3 DNA: TGTGCCACCCGCGGACAGGGATTGTCGAACACTGAAGCTTTCTTT

V gene: TRBV20-1
J gene: TRBJ1-2
D gene: .
clone size: .
CDR3 protein: CSAAALGYTF
CDR3 DNA: TGCAGTGCTGCAGCTCTGGGCTACACCTTC

V gene: TRBV5-6
J gene: TRBJ2-1
D gene: TRBD1
clone size: .
CDR3 protein: CASSLAAGQGSYNEQFF
CDR3 DNA: TGTGCCAGCAGCTTGGCGGCGGGACAGGGGTCCTACAATGAGCAGTTCTTC

V gene: TRBV30
J gene: TRBJ1-2
D gene: TRBD1
clone size: few
CDR3 protein: CAWTTGAYGYTF
CDR3 DNA: TGTGCCTGGACGACAGGGGCTTATGGCTACACCTTC

V gene: TRBV5-6
J gene: TRBJ1-5
D gene: .
clone size: .
CDR3 protein: CASSWAENQPQHF
CDR3 DNA: TGTGCCAGCAGCTGGGCAGAGAATCAGCCCCAGCATTTT

V gene: TRBV11-2
J gene: TRBJ1-1
D gene: .
clone size: .
CDR3 protein: CASSLGGIPALAEAFF
CDR3 DNA: TGTGCCAGCAGCTTAGGAGGGATCCCAGCACTCGCTGAAGCTTTCTTT

V gene: TRBV27
J gene: TRBJ2-3
D gene: TRBD1
clone size: .
CDR3 protein: CASRTGGGPPDTQYF
CDR3 DNA: TGTGCCAGCAGGACAGGGGGCGGCCCCCCAGATACGCAGTATTTT

V gene: TRBV10-1
J gene: TRBJ2-1
D gene: .
clone size: .
CDR3 protein: CASSEEGGSYNEQFF
CDR3 DNA: TGCGCCAGCAGTGAGGAAGGAGGAAGTTACAATGAGCAGTTCTTC

V gene: TRBV7-2
J gene: TRBJ2-7
D gene: TRBD2
clone size: .
CDR3 protein: CASSLLASGGHSEQYF
CDR3 DNA: TGTGCCAGCAGCTTGTTGGCTAGCGGAGGACATTCCGAGCAGTACTTC

V gene: TRBV6-5
J gene: TRBJ1-1
D gene: .
clone size: .
CDR3 protein: CASRPRRNTEAFF
CDR3 DNA: TGTGCCAGCAGGCCCAGGAGGAACACTGAAGCTTTCTTT

V gene: TRBV6-4
J gene: TRBJ2-7
D gene: TRBD2
clone size: .
CDR3 protein: CASRPTSGAYEQYF
CDR3 DNA: TGTGCCAGCAGACCGACTAGCGGGGCCTACGAGCAGTACTTC

V gene: TRBV6-6
J gene: TRBJ1-2
D gene: .
clone size: .
CDR3 protein: CASSSGRLDGYTF
CDR3 DNA: TGTGCCAGCAGTTCCGGGAGGTTGGATGGCTACACCTTC

V gene: TRBV5-6
J gene: TRBJ2-1
D gene: .
clone size: .
CDR3 protein: CASSLNGFNEQFF
CDR3 DNA: TGTGCCAGCAGCTTGAACGGGTTCAATGAGCAGTTCTTC

V gene: TRBV4-1
J gene: TRBJ2-1
D gene: .
clone size: once
CDR3 protein: CASSHPLDSSYNEQFF
CDR3 DNA: TGCGCCAGCAGCCACCCTCTCGACAGCTCCTACAATGAGCAGTTCTTC

V gene: TRBV7-2
J gene: TRBJ2-2
D gene: TRBD2
clone size: once
CDR3 protein: CASSWEGVGNTGELFF
CDR3 DNA: TGTGCCAGCAGCTGGGAGGGAGTGGGGAACACCGGGGAGCTGTTTTTT

V gene: TRBV2
J gene: TRBJ2-7
D gene: .
clone size: once
CDR3 protein: CASSEIVGFEQYF
CDR3 DNA: TGTGCCAGCAGTGAAATTGTAGGGTTCGAGCAGTACTTC

V gene: TRBV7-2
J gene: TRBJ2-7
D gene: TRBD2
clone size: .
CDR3 protein: CASSPATSGTNEQYF
CDR3 DNA: TGTGCCAGCAGCCCCGCGACTAGCGGGACTAACGAGCAGTACTTC

V gene: TRBV7-6
J gene: TRBJ2-1
D gene: TRBD2
clone size: .
CDR3 protein: CASSPRASGKYNEQFF
CDR3 DNA: TGTGCCAGCAGCCCCCGGGCTAGCGGGAAATACAATGAGCAGTTCTTC

V gene: TRBV6-5
J gene: TRBJ2-7
D gene: .
clone size: .
CDR3 protein: CASSPDRRYEQYF
CDR3 DNA: TGTGCCAGCAGCCCTGACCGGCGCTACGAGCAGTACTTC

V gene: TRBV6-5
J gene: TRBJ2-1
D gene: TRBD2
clone size: .
CDR3 protein: CASSYSSSGRADEQFF
CDR3 DNA: TGTGCCAGCAGTTACTCGAGTAGCGGGAGGGCCGATGAGCAGTTCTTC

V gene: TRBV2
J gene: TRBJ1-1
D gene: .
clone size: .
CDR3 protein: CASSEDRAGTEAFF
CDR3 DNA: TGTGCCAGCAGTGAAGACAGGGCCGGCACTGAAGCTTTCTTT

V gene: TRBV9
J gene: TRBJ1-2
D gene: .
clone size: few
CDR3 protein: CASSRGQGDGYTF
CDR3 DNA: TGTGCCAGCAGCCGGGGGCAGGGTGACGGCTACACCTTC

V gene: TRBV12-5
J gene: TRBJ2-5
D gene: .
clone size: .
CDR3 protein: CASGSDSKWTLDLETQYF
CDR3 DNA: TGTGCTAGTGGTTCAGACTCTAAATGGACCCTCGACCTGGAGACCCAGTACTTC

V gene: TRBV6-1
J gene: TRBJ2-5
D gene: .
clone size: .
CDR3 protein: CASSDALDSQETQYF
CDR3 DNA: TGTGCCAGCAGTGATGCCCTGGACAGTCAAGAGACCCAGTACTTC

V gene: TRBV7-3
J gene: TRBJ1-2
D gene: .
clone size: .
CDR3 protein: CASTAGGNYGYTF
CDR3 DNA: TGTGCCAGCACTGCGGGCGGTAACTATGGCTACACCTTC

V gene: TRBV14
J gene: TRBJ2-5
D gene: .
clone size: .
CDR3 protein: CASSQGAQETQYF
CDR3 DNA: TGTGCCAGCAGCCAAGGAGCGCAAGAGACCCAGTACTTC

V gene: TRBV2
J gene: TRBJ1-3
D gene: .
clone size: once
CDR3 protein: CASSERGFRNTIYF
CDR3 DNA: TGTGCCAGCAGTGAACGGGGTTTCAGAAACACCATATATTTT

V gene: TRBV4-1
J gene: TRBJ2-7
D gene: TRBD2
clone size: .
CDR3 protein: CASSQVRLAGGPLLAYEQYF
CDR3 DNA: TGCGCCAGCAGCCAAGTTAGACTAGCGGGAGGGCCGTTATTAGCCTACGAGCAGTACTTC

V gene: TRBV4-1
J gene: TRBJ1-2
D gene: .
clone size: .
CDR3 protein: CASSSVANYGYTF
CDR3 DNA: TGCGCCAGCAGCTCAGTAGCTAACTATGGCTACACCTTC

V gene: TRBV19
J gene: TRBJ1-2
D gene: .
clone size: once
CDR3 protein: CVSSGTQARAGYTF
CDR3 DNA: TGTGTCAGTAGCGGAACCCAGGCCCGCGCTGGCTACACCTTC

V gene: TRBV6-1
J gene: TRBJ2-7
D gene: .
clone size: .
CDR3 protein: CASWGRSSYEQYF
CDR3 DNA: TGTGCCAGCTGGGGGAGGAGCTCCTACGAGCAGTACTTC

V gene: TRBV29-1
J gene: TRBJ1-1
D gene: .
clone size: .
CDR3 protein: CSVVTVTEAFF
CDR3 DNA: TGCAGCGTTGTGACAGTCACTGAAGCTTTCTTT

V gene: TRBV4-3
J gene: TRBJ2-5
D gene: TRBD1
clone size: .
CDR3 protein: CASSLGQGDGETQYF
CDR3 DNA: TGCGCCAGCAGCCTAGGACAGGGGGATGGAGAGACCCAGTACTTC

V gene: TRBV2
J gene: TRBJ1-4
D gene: TRBD1
clone size: .
CDR3 protein: CASLQGAMGEKLFF
CDR3 DNA: TGTGCCAGTTTACAGGGGGCCATGGGTGAAAAACTGTTTTTT